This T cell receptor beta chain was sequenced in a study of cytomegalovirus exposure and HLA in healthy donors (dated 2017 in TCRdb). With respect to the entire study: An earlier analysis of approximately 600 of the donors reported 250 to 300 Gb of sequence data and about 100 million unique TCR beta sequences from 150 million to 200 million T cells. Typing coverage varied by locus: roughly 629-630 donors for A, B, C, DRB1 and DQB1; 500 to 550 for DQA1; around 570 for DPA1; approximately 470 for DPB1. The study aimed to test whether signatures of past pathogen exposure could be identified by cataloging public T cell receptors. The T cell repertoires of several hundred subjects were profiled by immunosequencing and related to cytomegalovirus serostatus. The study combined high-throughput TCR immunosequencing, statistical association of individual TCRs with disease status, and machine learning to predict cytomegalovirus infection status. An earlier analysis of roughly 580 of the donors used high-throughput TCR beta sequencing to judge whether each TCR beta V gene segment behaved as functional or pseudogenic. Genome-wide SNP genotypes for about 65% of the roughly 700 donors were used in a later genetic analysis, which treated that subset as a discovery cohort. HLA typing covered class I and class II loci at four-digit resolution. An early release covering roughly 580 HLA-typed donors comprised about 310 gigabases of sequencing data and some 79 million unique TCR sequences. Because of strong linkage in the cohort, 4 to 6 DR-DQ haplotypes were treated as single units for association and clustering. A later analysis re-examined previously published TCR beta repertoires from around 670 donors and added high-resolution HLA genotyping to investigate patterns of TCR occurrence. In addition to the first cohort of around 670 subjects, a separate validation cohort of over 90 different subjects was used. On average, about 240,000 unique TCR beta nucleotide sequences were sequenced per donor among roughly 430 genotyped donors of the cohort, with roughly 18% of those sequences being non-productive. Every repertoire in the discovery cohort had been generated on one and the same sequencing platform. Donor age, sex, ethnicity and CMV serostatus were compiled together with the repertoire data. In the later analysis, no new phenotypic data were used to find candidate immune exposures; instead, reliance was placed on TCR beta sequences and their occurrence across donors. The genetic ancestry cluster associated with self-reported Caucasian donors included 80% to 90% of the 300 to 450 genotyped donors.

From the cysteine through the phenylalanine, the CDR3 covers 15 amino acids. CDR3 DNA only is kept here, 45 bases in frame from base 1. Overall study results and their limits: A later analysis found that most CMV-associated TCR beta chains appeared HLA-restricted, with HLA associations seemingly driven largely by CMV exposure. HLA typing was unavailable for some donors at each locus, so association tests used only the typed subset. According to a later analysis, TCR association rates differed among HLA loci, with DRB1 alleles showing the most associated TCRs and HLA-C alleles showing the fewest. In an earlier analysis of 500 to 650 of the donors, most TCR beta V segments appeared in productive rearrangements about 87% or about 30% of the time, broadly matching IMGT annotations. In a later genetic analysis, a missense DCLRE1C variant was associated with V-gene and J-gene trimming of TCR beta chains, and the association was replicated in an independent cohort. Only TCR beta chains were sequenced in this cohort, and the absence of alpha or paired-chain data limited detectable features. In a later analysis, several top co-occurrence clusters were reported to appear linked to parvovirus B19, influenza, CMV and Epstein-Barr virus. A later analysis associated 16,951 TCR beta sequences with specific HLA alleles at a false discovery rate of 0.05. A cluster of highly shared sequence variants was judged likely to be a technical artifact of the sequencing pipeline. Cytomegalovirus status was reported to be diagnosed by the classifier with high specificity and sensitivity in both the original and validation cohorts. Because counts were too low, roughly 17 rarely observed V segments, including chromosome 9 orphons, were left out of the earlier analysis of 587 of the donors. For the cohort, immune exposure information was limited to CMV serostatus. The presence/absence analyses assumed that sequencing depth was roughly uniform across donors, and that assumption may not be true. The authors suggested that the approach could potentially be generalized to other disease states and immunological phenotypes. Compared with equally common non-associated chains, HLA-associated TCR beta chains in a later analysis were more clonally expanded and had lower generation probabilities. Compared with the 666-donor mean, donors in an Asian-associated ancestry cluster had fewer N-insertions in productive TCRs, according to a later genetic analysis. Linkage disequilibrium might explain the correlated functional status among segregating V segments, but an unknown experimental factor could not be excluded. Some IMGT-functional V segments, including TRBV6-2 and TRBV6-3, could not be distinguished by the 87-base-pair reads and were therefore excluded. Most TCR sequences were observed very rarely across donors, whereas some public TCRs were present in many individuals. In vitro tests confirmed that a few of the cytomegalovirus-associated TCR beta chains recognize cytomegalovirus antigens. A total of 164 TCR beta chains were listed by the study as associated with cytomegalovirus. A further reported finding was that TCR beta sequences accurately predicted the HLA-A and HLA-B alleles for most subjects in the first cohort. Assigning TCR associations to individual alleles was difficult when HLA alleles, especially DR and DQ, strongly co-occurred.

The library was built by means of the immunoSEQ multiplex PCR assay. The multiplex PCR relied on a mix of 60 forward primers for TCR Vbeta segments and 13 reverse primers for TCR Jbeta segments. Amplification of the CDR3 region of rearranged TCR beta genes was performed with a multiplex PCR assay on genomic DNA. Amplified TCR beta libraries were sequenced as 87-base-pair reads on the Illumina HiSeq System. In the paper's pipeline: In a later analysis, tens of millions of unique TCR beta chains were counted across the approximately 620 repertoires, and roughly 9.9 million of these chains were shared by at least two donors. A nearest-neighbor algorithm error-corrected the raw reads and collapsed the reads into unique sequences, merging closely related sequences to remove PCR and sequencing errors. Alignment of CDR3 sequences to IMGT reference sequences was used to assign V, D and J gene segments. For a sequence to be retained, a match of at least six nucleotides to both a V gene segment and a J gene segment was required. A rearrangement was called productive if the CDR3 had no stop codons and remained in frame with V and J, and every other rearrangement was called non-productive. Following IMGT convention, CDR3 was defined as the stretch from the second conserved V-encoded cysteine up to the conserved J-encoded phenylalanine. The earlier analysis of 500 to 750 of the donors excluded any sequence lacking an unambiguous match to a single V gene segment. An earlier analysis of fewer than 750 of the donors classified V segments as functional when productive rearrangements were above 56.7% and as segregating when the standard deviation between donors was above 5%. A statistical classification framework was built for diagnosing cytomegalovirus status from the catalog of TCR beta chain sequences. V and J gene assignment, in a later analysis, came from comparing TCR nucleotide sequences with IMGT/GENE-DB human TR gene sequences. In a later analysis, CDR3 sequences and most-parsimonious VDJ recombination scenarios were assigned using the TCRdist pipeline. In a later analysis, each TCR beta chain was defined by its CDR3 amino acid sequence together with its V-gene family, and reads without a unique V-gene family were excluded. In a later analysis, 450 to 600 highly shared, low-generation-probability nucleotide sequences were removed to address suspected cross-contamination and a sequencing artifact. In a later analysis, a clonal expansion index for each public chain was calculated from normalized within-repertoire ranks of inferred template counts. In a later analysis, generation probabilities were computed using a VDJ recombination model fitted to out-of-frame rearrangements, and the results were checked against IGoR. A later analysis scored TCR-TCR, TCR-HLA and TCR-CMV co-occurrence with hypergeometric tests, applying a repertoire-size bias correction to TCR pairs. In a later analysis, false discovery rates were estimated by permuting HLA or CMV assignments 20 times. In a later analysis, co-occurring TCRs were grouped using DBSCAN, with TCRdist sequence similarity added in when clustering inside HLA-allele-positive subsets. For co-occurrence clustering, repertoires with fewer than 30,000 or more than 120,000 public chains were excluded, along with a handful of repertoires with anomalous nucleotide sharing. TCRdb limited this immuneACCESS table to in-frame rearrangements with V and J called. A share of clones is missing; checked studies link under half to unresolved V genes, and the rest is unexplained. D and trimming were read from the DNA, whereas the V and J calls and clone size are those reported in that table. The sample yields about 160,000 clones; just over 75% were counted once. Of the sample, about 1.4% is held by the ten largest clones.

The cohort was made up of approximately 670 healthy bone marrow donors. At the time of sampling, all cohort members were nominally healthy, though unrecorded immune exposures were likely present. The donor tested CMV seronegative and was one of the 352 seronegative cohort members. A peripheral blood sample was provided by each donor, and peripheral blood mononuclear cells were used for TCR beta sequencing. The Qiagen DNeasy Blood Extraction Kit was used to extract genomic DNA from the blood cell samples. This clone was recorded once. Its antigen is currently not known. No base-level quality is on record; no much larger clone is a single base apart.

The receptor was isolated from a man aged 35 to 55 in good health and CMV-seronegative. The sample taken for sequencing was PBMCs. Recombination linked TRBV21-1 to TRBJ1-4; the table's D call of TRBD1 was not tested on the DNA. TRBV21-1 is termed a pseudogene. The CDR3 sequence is CASSNDRVWVEKLFF. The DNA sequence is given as TGTGCCAGCAGCAACGACAGGGTATGGGTTGAAAAACTGTTTTTT.